This TCR beta chain was obtained from a study of blood T cell repertoires in COVID-19. The table came from immunoSEQ multiplex PCR; TCRdb's copy has only in-frame clones and leaves some out. Among more than 35,000 clones listed, 60% to 85% were seen once. CDR3 size: 15 residues. With 0 bases removed from V and 9 bases from J, the gap between germline ends came to 16 bases. Germline V gene data show CDR1 as SGHRS and CDR2 as YFSETQ. The TCR sequence derives from a man in his sixties or seventies with acute or convalescent COVID-19. The chain uses TRBV5-1 and TRBJ2-1; D is perhaps TRBD2 (7 bases). Sequenced sample: peripheral blood. CDR3: CASSLGSSGGGEQFF. CDR3 nucleotides: TGCGCCAGCAGCTTGGGTTCTAGCGGAGGGGGTGAGCAGTTCTTC.